The entry that follows covers one T cell receptor beta chain sequence. The sample belongs to a study of blood T cell repertoires in COVID-19. How the authors handled the data: Counts of nucleated cells, estimated from reference gene primer amplification, were obtained. Assay: immunoSEQ multiplex PCR; the TCRdb copy retains only in-frame clones and omits some. The V and J calls and clone size come from that table; D and trimming were worked out from the DNA. This table holds about 160,000 clones, about four fifths found once. Individuals aged about 18 to 89 years were recruited from about two dozen US areas. Recovery meant two consecutive negative NP/OP PCR tests, professional clearance, or resolved symptoms. The CDR3 runs 13 residues. V dropped 4 bases and J dropped 1 base, with 6 bases sitting between them. CDR1 is WNHNN, CDR2 SYGVQD, per germline (reference sequence).

The TCR originated in a woman aged 55-70 years who had recovered from COVID-19. The sequencing input was PBMCs or T cells enriched from blood (not recorded which). The J gene is TRBJ2-3, the V gene TRBV10-1; D remains ambiguous. The CDR3 protein is CASSAAGTDTQYF. DNA for the CDR3: TGCGCCAGCAGTGCTGCGGGCACAGATACGCAGTATTTT.